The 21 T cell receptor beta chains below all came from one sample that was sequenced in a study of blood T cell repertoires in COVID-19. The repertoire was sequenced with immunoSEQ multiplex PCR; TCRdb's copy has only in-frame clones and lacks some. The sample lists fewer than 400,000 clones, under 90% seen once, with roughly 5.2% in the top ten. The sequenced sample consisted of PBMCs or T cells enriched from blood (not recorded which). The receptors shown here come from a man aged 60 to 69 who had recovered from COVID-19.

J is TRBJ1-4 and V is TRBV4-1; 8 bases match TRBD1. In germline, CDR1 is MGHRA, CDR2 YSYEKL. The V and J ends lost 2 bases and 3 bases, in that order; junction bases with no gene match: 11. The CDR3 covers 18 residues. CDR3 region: CASSQSRAGGMSNEKLFF. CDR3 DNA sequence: TGCGCCAGCAGCCAAAGCCGGGCAGGGGGCATGTCTAATGAAAAACTGTTTTTT.

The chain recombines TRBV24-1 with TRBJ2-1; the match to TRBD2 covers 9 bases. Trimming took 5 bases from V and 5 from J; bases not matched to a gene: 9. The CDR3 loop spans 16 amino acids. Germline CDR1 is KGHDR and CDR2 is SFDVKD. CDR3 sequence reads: CATSVSRLAEDNEQFF. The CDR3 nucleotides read TGTGCCACCAGTGTCTCCAGACTAGCGGAGGACAATGAGCAGTTCTTC.

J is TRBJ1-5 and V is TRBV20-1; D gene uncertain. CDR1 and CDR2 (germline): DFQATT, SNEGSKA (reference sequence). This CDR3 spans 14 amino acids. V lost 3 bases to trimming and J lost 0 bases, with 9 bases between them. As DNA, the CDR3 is TGCAGTGCTAGTTCGGGGTTTAGCAATCAGCCCCAGCATTTT. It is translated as CSASSGFSNQPQHF.

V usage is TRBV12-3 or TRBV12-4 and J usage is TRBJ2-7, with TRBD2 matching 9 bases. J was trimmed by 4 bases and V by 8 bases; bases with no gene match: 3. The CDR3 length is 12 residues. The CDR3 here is CASGGGGYEQYF. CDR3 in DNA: TGTGCCAGCGGCGGGGGGGGTTACGAGCAGTACTTC.

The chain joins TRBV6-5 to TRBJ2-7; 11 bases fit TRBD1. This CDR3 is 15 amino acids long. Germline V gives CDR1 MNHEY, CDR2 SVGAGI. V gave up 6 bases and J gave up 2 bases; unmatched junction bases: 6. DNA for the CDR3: TGTGCCAGCAGCACCGGGACAGGGGGGCCCTACGAGCAGTACTTC. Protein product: CASSTGTGGPYEQYF.

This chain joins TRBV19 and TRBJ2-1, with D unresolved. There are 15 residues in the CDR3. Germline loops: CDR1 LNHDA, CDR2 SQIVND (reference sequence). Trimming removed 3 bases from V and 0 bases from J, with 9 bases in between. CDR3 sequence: CASSIRPSSYNEQFF. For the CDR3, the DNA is TGTGCCAGTAGTATCAGGCCGAGCTCCTACAATGAGCAGTTCTTC.

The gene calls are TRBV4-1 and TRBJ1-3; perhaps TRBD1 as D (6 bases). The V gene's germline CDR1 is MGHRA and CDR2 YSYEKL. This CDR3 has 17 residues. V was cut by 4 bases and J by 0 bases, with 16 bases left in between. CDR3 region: CASSRITVTGSGNTIYF. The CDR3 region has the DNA TGCGCCAGCAGCCGAATTACGGTGACAGGCTCTGGAAACACCATATATTTT.

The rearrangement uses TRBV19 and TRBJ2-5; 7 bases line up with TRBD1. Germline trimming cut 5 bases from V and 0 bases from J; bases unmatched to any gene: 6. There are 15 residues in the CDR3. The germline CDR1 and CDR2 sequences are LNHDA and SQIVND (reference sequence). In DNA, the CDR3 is TGTGCCAGTAGTCCCGGACAGGTACACCAAGAGACCCAGTACTTC. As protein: CASSPGQVHQETQYF. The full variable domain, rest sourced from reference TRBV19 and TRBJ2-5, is DGGITQSPKYLFRKEGQNVTLSCEQNLNHDAMYWYRQDPGQGLRLIYYSQIVNDFQKGDIAEGYSVSREKKESFPLTVTSAQKNPTAFYLCASSPGQVHQETQYFGPGTRLLVL.

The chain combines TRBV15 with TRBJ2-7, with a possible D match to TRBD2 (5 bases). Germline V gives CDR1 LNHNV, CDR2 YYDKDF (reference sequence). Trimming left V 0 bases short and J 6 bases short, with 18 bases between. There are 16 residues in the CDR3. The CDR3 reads CATSRELTRTPFEQYF. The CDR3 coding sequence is TGTGCCACCAGCAGAGAACTCACTAGAACTCCTTTCGAGCAGTACTTC. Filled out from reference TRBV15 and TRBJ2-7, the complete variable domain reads DAMVIQNPRYQVTQFGKPVTLSCSQTLNHNVMYWYQQKSSQAPKLLFHYYDKDFNNEADTPDNFQSRRPNTSFCFLDIRSPGLGDTAMYLCATSRELTRTPFEQYFGPGTRLTVT.

CDR3 DNA sequence: TGTGCCAGCAGCGTAGCTTGGGTAGCGGGAGGTGGCGCAGATACGCAGTATTTT. Translated: CASSVAWVAGGGADTQYF. The chain has TRBV9 and TRBJ2-3; 10 positions match TRBD2. This CDR3 is 18 amino acids long. V shed 0 bases, J shed 4 bases, and the junction held 11 bases outside the gene matches. CDR1 SGDLS and CDR2 YYNGEE come from the germline V gene. The full variable domain, in which reference TRBV9 and TRBJ2-3 provide the parts outside the CDR3, is DSGVTQTPKHLITATGQRVTLRCSPRSGDLSVYWYQQSLDQGLQFLIQYYNGEERAKGNILERFSAQQFPDLHSELNLSSLELGDSALYFCASSVAWVAGGGADTQYFGPGTRLTVL.

CDR3: CASSPLAGSYNEQFF. The DNA of the CDR3 is TGTGCCAGCAGTCCCCTTGCGGGGTCCTACAATGAGCAGTTCTTC. The chain has TRBV27 and TRBJ2-1; the D gene is possibly TRBD2 (6 bases). Germline assignment: CDR1 MNHEY and CDR2 SMNVEV (reference sequence). Trimming pared 5 bases from V and 1 base from J, leaving 12 bases between. The CDR3 loop spans 15 amino acids.

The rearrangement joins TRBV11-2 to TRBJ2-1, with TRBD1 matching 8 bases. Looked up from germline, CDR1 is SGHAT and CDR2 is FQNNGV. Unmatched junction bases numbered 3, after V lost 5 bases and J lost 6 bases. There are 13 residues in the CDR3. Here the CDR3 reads CASSPDRVNEQFF. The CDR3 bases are TGTGCCAGCAGCCCGGACAGGGTCAATGAGCAGTTCTTC. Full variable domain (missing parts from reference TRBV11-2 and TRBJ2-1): EAGVAQSPRYKIIEKRQSVAFWCNPISGHATLYWYQQILGQGPKLLIQFQNNGVVDDSQLPKDRFSAERLKGVDSTLKIQPAKLEDSAVYLCASSPDRVNEQFFGPGTRLTVL.

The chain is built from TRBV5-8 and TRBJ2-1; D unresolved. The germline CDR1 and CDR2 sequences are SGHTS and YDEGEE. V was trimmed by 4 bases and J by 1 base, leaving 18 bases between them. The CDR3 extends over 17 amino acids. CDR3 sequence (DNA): TGTGCCAGCAGCCTCTATACTATTGCAGATTCCTACAATGAGCAGTTCTTC. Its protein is CASSLYTIADSYNEQFF. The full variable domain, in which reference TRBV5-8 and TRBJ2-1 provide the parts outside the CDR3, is EAGVTQSPTHLIKTRGQQATLRCSPISGHTSVYWYQQALGLGLQFLLWYDEGEERNRGNFPPRFSGRQFPNYSSELNVNALELEDSALYLCASSLYTIADSYNEQFFGPGTRLTVL.

The CDR3 spells CASRNLQGLNQPQHF. CDR3 nucleotides: TGTGCCAGTAGAAATCTACAGGGGCTCAATCAGCCCCAGCATTTT. The chain joins TRBV19 to TRBJ1-5; TRBD1 aligns across 7 bases. With V trimmed by 6 bases and J by 3 bases, 8 bases remained unmatched. CDR3 length: 15 residues. From germline, CDR1 is LNHDA and CDR2 SQIVND (reference sequence).

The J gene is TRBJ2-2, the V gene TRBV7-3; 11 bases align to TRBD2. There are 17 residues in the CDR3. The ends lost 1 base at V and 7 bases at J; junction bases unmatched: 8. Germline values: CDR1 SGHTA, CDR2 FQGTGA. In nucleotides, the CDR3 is TGTGCCAGCAGCTTAAGTAGCGGGAGGGCCGTATACGGGGAGCTGTTTTTT. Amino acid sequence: CASSLSSGRAVYGELFF.

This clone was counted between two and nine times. CDR3 bases: TGTGCCAGCAGCTTAAAAAACCGGGAAAGCGATGTTTTTGACACTGAAGCTTTCTTT. It is translated as CASSLKNRESDVFDTEAFF. V is TRBV7-9 and J is TRBJ1-1; no definite D call. Germline CDR1 and CDR2: SEHNR and FQNEAQ (reference sequence). Trimming left V 2 bases short and J 3 bases short, with 25 bases between. The CDR3 covers 19 residues.

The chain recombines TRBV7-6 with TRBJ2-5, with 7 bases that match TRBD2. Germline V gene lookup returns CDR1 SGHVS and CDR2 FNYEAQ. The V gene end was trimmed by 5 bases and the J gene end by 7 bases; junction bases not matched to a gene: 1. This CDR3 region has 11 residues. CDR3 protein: CASSPGGTQYF. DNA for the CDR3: TGTGCCAGCAGCCCGGGGGGGACCCAGTACTTC.

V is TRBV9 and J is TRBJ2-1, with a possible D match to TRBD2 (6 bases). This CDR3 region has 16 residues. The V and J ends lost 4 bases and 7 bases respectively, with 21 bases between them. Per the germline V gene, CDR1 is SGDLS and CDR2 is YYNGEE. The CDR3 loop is CASSPTGTHDPNEQFF. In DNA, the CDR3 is TGTGCCAGCAGCCCCACCGGGACTCACGACCCTAATGAGCAGTTCTTC.

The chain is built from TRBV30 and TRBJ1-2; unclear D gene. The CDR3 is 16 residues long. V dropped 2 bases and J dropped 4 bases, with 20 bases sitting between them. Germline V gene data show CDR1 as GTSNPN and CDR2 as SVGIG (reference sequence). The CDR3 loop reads CAWSLGNRLAGYGYTF. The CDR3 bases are TGTGCCTGGAGTCTGGGGAACCGCCTGGCGGGCTATGGCTACACCTTC. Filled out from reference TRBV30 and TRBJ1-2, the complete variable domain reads SQTIHQWPATLVQPVGSPLSLECTVEGTSNPNLYWYRQAAGRGLQLLFYSVGIGQISSEVPQNLSASRPQDRQFILSSKKLLLSDSGFYLCAWSLGNRLAGYGYTFGSGTRLTVV.

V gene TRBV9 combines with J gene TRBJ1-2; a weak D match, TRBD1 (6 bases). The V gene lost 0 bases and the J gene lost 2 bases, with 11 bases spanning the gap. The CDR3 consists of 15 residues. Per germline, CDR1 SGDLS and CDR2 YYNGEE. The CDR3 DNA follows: TGTGCCAGCAGCGTAGAACAGGGTAGGAACTATGGCTACACCTTC. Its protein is CASSVEQGRNYGYTF.

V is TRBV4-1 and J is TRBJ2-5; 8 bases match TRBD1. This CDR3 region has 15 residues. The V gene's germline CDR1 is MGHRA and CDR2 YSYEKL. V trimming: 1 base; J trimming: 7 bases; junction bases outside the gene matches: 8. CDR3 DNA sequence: TGCGCCAGCAGCCAAGGTTTGCAGGGGGCTGGGACCCAGTACTTC. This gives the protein CASSQGLQGAGTQYF.